These 9 T cell receptor beta chains came from one sample sequenced in a study of cytomegalovirus exposure and HLA in healthy donors. The data were produced by immunoSEQ multiplex PCR, yet TCRdb's version contains in-frame clones alone and is incomplete. Here the sample spans roughly 200,000 clones, roughly 81% being singletons. The sample was PBMCs. Every receptor here comes from a woman aged 30 to 39 in good health and CMV-seronegative.

V is TRBV25-1 and J is TRBJ1-1, with D perhaps matching TRBD1 (5 bases). CDR3 size: 14 residues. V shed 1 base and J shed 6 bases, with 12 bases lying between them. The germline V gene encodes CDR1 MGHDK and CDR2 SYGVNS. CDR3 protein: CASSESKGVSEAFF. The CDR3 DNA sequence: TGTGCCAGCAGTGAATCTAAAGGGGTGTCTGAAGCTTTCTTT.

V and J are TRBV7-6 and TRBJ2-1, with TRBD2 identical over 7 bases. The CDR3 is 15 residues long. V lost 2 bases to trimming and J lost 9 bases; unmatched junction nucleotides: 10. The germline CDR1 and CDR2 sequences are SGHVS and FNYEAQ. The CDR3 reads CASSLLGGSLGEQFF. The CDR3 DNA sequence: TGTGCCAGCAGCTTATTGGGCGGGAGTTTGGGTGAGCAGTTCTTC.

The gene calls are TRBV5-1 and TRBJ1-2; 9 bases align to TRBD1. There are 14 residues in the CDR3. Germline V gene data show CDR1 as SGHRS and CDR2 as YFSETQ. Trimming at V came to 1 base and at J to 8 bases, leaving 6 bases not matched to a gene. In nucleotides, the CDR3 is TGCGCCAGCAGCTTGATAGGACAGGGGAGCGGCTACACCTTC. It yields the protein CASSLIGQGSGYTF. The variable domain in full, completed from reference TRBV5-1 and TRBJ1-2, reads KAGVTQTPRYLIKTRGQQVTLSCSPISGHRSVSWYQQTPGQGLQFLFEYFSETQRNKGNFPGRFSGRQFSNSRSEMNVSTLELGDSALYLCASSLIGQGSGYTFGSGTRLTVV.

As for this clone: A far larger clone is off by one base, so a read error is likely. The V and J genes are TRBV7-9 and TRBJ2-3, with a possible D match to TRBD1 (5 bases). Between the trimmed V and J ends, which lost 5 bases and 2 bases, there was a span of 14 bases. The CDR3 has 15 amino acids. The germline V gene encodes CDR1 SEHNR and CDR2 FQNEAQ (reference sequence). The CDR3 region has the DNA TGTGCCAGCAGCCCGCACAGGCGATCCACAGATACGCAGTATTTT. Amino acid sequence: CASSPHRRSTDTQYF.

The genes are TRBV30 and TRBJ2-5; the D is unclear. The germline V and J ends were trimmed by 3 bases and 7 bases, with 12 bases remaining between them. Germline lookup yields CDR1 GTSNPN and CDR2 SVGIG (reference sequence). The CDR3 length is 12 residues. The CDR3 sequence is CAWSHEVGTQYF. In nucleotides, the CDR3 is TGTGCCTGGAGCCATGAGGTGGGGACCCAGTACTTC.

This clone was found a few times. The V and J genes are TRBV27 and TRBJ1-4; TRBD1 matches at 8 bases. The ends lost 4 bases at V and 8 bases at J; junction bases unmatched: 3. Per the germline V gene, CDR1 is MNHEY and CDR2 is SMNVEV (reference sequence). The CDR3 length is 13 residues. The CDR3 DNA is TGTGCCAGCAGTTACAGGACAGGGGAAAAACTGTTTTTT. Encoded protein: CASSYRTGEKLFF.

The chain combines TRBV28 with TRBJ1-1; D remains ambiguous. Deletions cut 1 base from V and 4 bases from J, with 10 bases between. CDR3 length: 14 amino acids. CDR1 and CDR2 (germline): MDHEN, SYDVKM. CDR3 loop: CASSLSPEGTEAFF. CDR3 DNA sequence: TGTGCCAGCAGTTTATCGCCCGAGGGCACTGAAGCTTTCTTT. The complete variable domain, with remaining parts taken from reference TRBV28 and TRBJ1-1, reads DVKVTQSSRYLVKRTGEKVFLECVQDMDHENMFWYRQDPGLGLRLIYFSYDVKMKEKGDIPEGYSVSREKKERFSLILESASTNQTSMYLCASSLSPEGTEAFFGQGTRLTVV.

The chain has TRBV4-2 and TRBJ2-3; 7 bases line up with TRBD1. The CDR3 has 16 residues. The V gene end was trimmed by 4 bases and the J gene end by 4 bases; junction bases not matched to a gene: 11. Looked up from germline, CDR1 is LGHNA and CDR2 is YNFKEQ. The CDR3 here is CASSLPDRSGADTQYF. As DNA, the CDR3 is TGTGCCAGCAGCCTCCCGGACAGGTCCGGCGCAGATACGCAGTATTTT.

The chain couples TRBV29-1 to TRBJ1-1; possibly TRBD1 for D (5 bases). The CDR3 length is 13 residues. CDR1 is SQVTM, CDR2 ANQGSEA, per germline. With 4 bases removed from V and 6 bases from J, the gap between germline ends came to 15 bases. DNA of the CDR3: TGCAGCGTTGGCCGTCAGGGTGGGGCTGAAGCTTTCTTT. It specifies CSVGRQGGAEAFF. Full variable domain (rest looked up from reference TRBV29-1 and TRBJ1-1): SAVISQKPSRDICQRGTSLTIQCQVDSQVTMMFWYRQQPGQSLTLIATANQGSEATYESGFVIDKFPISRPNLTFSTLTVSNMSPEDSSIYLCSVGRQGGAEAFFGQGTRLTVV.